This T cell receptor (beta chain) originates from a study of T cells expressing NK-cell markers. The wider study: According to the study, TCR beta repertoires originated from sorted CD3+CD56+NKG2C+, CD3+CD56+NKG2C- and CD3+CD56-NKG2C+ T cells.

From the 5' RACE reads, TCRdb lists one entry per CDR3 protein and no DNA. The table for this sample gives under 500,000 distinct CDR3 sequences. CDR3 size: 16 residues. Germline V gives CDR1 LGHDT, CDR2 YNNKEL (reference sequence). A remark on this clonotype: Its antigen is unknown.

Points from the study as a whole: HCMV specificity of the expanded NKG2C+ T cell clones was not established. In a few donors, dominant clonotypes made up roughly 25-60.1% of CD3+CD56-NKG2C+ cells.

This receptor was identified in a woman aged 18-69 years in good health. Material: blood T cells: a sorted CD56 or NKG2C T cell subset, CD4+ or CD8+ T cells, or bulk PBMC T cells (not recorded which). The chain links TRBV3-1 to TRBJ2-1; TCRdb's D gene call, TRBD2, goes unchecked for lack of DNA. The CDR3 here is CASSAGGGSSYNEQFF.